This is a list of T cell receptor beta chains from one sample in a study of OX40 agonist ivuxolimab in advanced cancers. This table comes from immunoSEQ multiplex PCR, and its TCRdb copy is limited to in-frame clones, with some not included. Among 50,000 to 70,000 clones listed, roughly 89% were seen once. The specimen comprised CD4+ or CD8+ T cells sorted from blood, sampled in a trial of the OX40 agonist ivuxolimab. These receptors originate from an adult with an advanced solid tumor such as melanoma, head and neck, liver or kidney cancer. CDR3s include the opening cysteine and the closing phenylalanine or tryptophan. The D gene is left open where the match is weak. Rows give clone size only sometimes, using once, few, many, or a class for an expanded clone.

J | V | size | D | DNA | CDR3
TRBJ1-2 | TRBV7-6 | - | - | TGTGCCAGCAGCTTAGGTCCTGGGGGAGAGAATGGCTACACCTTC | CASSLGPGGENGYTF
TRBJ2-2 | TRBV5-1 | - | - | TGCGCCAGCCGCCCGGGACCCCAGAACACCGGGGAGCTGTTTTTT | CASRPGPQNTGELFF
TRBJ2-6 | TRBV6-4 | once | TRBD2 | TGTGCCAGCACCGGGGGGAGTTGTCAAATCTCTGGGGCCAACGTCCTGACTTTC | CASTGGSCQISGANVLTF
TRBJ2-3 | TRBV29-1 | - | - | TGCAGCGTTGACAGTTCAGATACGCAGTATTTT | CSVDSSDTQYF
TRBJ2-7 | TRBV27 | - | - | TGTGCCAGCAGTTTATCGTATGGGCCGGAGTACGAGCAGTACTTC | CASSLSYGPEYEQYF
TRBJ2-1 | TRBV9 | - | TRBD2 | TGTGCCAGCAGCCCTCGAGTAGCGGGGAGCAGCTCCTACAATGAGCAGTTCTTC | CASSPRVAGSSSYNEQFF
TRBJ2-1 | TRBV5-1 | - | - | TGCGCCAGCAGCCTGATTCCGGGGCGTTCCTACAATGAGCAGTTCTTC | CASSLIPGRSYNEQFF
TRBJ2-5 | TRBV5-6 | - | TRBD1 | TGTGCCAGCACTAAAACAGGGGTGAGGGAGACCCAGTACTTC | CASTKTGVRETQYF
TRBJ1-1 | TRBV14 | - | TRBD1 | TGTGCCAGCAGCCTACAGGGGCCGGAGACTGAAGCTTTCTTT | CASSLQGPETEAFF
TRBJ1-3 | TRBV6-5 | - | - | TGTGCCAGCAGTTACTCGATTCGGGCCGACACCATATATTTT | CASSYSIRADTIYF
TRBJ2-7 | TRBV6-1 | - | - | TGTGCCAGCAGTCCAGGGGGGGGTTATATCTACGAGCAGTACTTC | CASSPGGGYIYEQYF
TRBJ1-4 | TRBV6-6 | - | TRBD1 | TGTGCCAGCAGTTCGGGACAGCAAAATGAAAAACTGTTTTTT | CASSSGQQNEKLFF
TRBJ2-3 | TRBV6-6 | - | - | TGTGCCAGCAGGACGGGGGCAGATACGCAGTATTTT | CASRTGADTQYF
TRBJ2-3 | TRBV5-1 | - | TRBD1 | TGCGCCAGCCAAGACAGGGTGGGCGTTAGCACAGATACGCAGTATTTT | CASQDRVGVSTDTQYF
TRBJ2-7 | TRBV7-2 | - | TRBD2 | TGTGCCAGCAGCTTAGGACCGTTAGCGGGGGCCTACGAGCAGTACTTC | CASSLGPLAGAYEQYF
TRBJ2-7 | TRBV7-2 | - | - | TGTGCCAGCAGCTCGAATGACTGGCTCGGGGAGCAGTACTTC | CASSSNDWLGEQYF
TRBJ1-1 | TRBV7-8 | - | TRBD1 | TGTGCCAGCAGCTTAGATCCGGGACAGGGGGCCTATGGAGCTTTCTTT | CASSLDPGQGAYGAFF
TRBJ2-3 | TRBV4-3 | once | TRBD2 | TGCGCCAGCAGTGTAGCTAGCGGGGGTGTCACAGATACGCAGTATTTT | CASSVASGGVTDTQYF
TRBJ2-1 | TRBV15 | - | - | TGTGCCACCAGCAGACCCATGGACCCATCCTACAATGAGCAGTTCTTC | CATSRPMDPSYNEQFF
TRBJ2-1 | TRBV19 | once | - | TGTGCCAGTAGTGTGGCGGGACAGCACAATGAGCAGTTCTTC | CASSVAGQHNEQFF
TRBJ2-5 | TRBV2 | - | - | TGTGCCAGCCTATCCCCCGGGGGGCTAATAGAGACCCAGTACTTC | CASLSPGGLIETQYF
TRBJ2-7 | TRBV28 | - | TRBD2 | TGTGCCAGCAGTTTTAATCCGAGCGGGGGGTTCGAGCAGTACTTC | CASSFNPSGGFEQYF
TRBJ2-1 | TRBV9 | - | - | TGTGCCAGCAGCGCCTTACGCACTAGCCCTTGGAATGAGCAGTTCTTC | CASSALRTSPWNEQFF
TRBJ1-1 | TRBV29-1 | - | - | TGCAGCGTTCGTTCGCGGAACACTGAAGCTTTCTTT | CSVRSRNTEAFF